This paragraph covers one T cell receptor (beta chain) sequence. Its antigen is undetermined. The V gene lost 5 bases and the J gene lost 3 bases, with 11 bases spanning the gap. The CDR3 loop spans 13 amino acids. The germline V gene has CDR1 DFQATT and CDR2 SNEGSKA (reference sequence). The data stem from a study of vaccination and CD4 T cells after COVID-19. With the Oncomine TCR Beta short-read assay, DNA from cultured CD4+ T cells was sequenced. CD4+ T cells were cultured, and genomic DNA was extracted from them. TCRdb reprocessed the PCR reads via MiXCR and lists one record per CDR3 protein. The table lists more than 20,000 distinct CDR3 sequences, around 40% of them singletons. Noted treatment: approximately nine-day PBMC culture with coronavirus spike peptide pools or control peptides (ViraFEST assay).

This sequence joins TRBV20-1 and TRBJ1-5; D is possibly TRBD1 (6 bases). The TCR originated in a human donor who had recovered from COVID-19. The sample was CD4+ T cells from blood, cultured in vitro. The CDR3 region is CSALTGSNQPQHF. CDR3 sequence (DNA): TGCAGTGCTCTTACAGGGTCCAATCAGCCCCAGCATTTT.